This record concerns one T cell receptor beta chain sequence. What it binds is unknown. This CDR3 is 15 amino acids long. In germline, CDR1 is MNHEY, CDR2 SVGAGI. Trimming removed 1 base from V and 6 bases from J, with 12 bases in between. The data were obtained in a study of identical twins. Study-wide findings and caveats: Abundant beta clonotypes from cord blood had fewer insertions, unlike memory repertoires, which showed none.

Healthy Caucasians were all of the donors. TCRdb passed the 5' RACE reads through MiXCR, listing each CDR3 protein once. The sample shows around 510,000 distinct CDR3 sequences, 14% of them seen only once. This same sample was also part of a study on yellow fever vaccine responses in identical twins.

The sample taken for sequencing was CD4+ T cells sorted from blood. V and J are TRBV6-5 and TRBJ2-2; possibly TRBD1 for D (6 bases). The TCR sequence derives from a woman between 18 and 29 years old in good health. The CDR3 DNA is TGTGCCAGCAGTTACTTGCCAGGGGTCGCCGGGGAGCTGTTTTTT. This codes for CASSYLPGVAGELFF.